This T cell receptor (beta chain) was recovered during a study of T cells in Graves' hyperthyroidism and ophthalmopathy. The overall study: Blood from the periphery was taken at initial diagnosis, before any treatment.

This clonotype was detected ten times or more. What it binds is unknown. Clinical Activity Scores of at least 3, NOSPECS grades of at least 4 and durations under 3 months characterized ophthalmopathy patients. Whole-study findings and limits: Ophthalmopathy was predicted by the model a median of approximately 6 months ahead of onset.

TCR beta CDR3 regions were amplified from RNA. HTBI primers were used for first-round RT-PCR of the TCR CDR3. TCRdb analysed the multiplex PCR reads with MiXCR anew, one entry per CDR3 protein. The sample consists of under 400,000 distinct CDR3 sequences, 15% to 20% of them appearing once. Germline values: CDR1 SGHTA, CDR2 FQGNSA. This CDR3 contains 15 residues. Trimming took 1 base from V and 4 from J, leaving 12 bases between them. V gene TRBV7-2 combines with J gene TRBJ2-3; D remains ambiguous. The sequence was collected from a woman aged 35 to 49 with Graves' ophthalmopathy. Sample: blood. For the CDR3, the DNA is TGTGCCAGCAGCTTAGGGGTAGCTCTAGCAGATACGCAGTATTTT. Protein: CASSLGVALADTQYF.